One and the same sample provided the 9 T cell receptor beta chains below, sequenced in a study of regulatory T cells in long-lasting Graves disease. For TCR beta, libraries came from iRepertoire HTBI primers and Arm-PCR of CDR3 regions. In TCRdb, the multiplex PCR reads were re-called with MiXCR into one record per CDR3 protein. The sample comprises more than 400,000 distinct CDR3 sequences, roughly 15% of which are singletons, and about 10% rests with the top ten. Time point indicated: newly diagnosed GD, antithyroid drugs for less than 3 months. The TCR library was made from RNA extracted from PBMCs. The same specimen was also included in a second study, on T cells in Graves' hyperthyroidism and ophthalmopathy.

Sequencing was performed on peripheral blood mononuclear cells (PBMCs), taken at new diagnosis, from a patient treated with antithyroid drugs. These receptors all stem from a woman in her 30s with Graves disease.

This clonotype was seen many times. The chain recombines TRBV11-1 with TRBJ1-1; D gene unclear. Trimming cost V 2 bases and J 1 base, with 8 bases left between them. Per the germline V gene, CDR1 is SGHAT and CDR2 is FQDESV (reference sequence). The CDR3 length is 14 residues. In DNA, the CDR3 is TGTGCCAGCAGCTTATTTTCGGCGAACACTGAAGCTTTCTTT. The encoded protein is CASSLFSANTEAFF.

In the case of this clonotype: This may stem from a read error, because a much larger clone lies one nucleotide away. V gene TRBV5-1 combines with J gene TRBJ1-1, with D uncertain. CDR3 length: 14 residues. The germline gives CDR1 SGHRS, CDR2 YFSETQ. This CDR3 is CASSSPQVNTEGFF. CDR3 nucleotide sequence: TGCGCCAGCAGCTCCCCCCAGGTGAACACTGAAGGTTTCTTT.

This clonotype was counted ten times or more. CDR3 loop: CASSRGQGYTEAFF. The CDR3 coding sequence is TGTGCCAGCAGCCGGGGACAGGGCTACACTGAAGCTTTCTTT. J is TRBJ1-1 and V is TRBV12-3 or TRBV12-4, with 9 positions matching TRBD1. The CDR3 is 14 amino acids. After removal of 6 bases from V and 3 bases from J, the junction contained 5 bases not matched to a gene.

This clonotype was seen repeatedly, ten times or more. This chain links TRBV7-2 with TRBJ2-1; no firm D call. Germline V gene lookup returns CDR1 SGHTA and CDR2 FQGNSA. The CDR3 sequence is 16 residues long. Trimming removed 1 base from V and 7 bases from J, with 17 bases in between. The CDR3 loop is CASSLEARARWNEQFF. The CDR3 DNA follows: TGTGCCAGCAGCTTAGAGGCTAGGGCCAGATGGAATGAGCAGTTCTTC. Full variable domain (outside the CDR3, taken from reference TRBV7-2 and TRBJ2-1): GAGVSQSPSNKVTEKGKDVELRCDPISGHTALYWYRQSLGQGLEFLIYFQGNSAPDKSGLPSDRFSAERTGGSVSTLTIQRTQQEDSAVYLCASSLEARARWNEQFFGPGTRLTVL.

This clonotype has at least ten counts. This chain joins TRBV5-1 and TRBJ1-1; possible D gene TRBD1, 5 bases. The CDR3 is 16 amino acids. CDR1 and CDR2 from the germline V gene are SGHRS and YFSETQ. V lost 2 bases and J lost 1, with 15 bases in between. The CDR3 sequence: CASSFRWGRENTEAFF. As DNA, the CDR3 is TGCGCCAGCAGCTTTCGCTGGGGCAGGGAGAACACTGAAGCTTTCTTT. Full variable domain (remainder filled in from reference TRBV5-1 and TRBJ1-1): KAGVTQTPRYLIKTRGQQVTLSCSPISGHRSVSWYQQTPGQGLQFLFEYFSETQRNKGNFPGRFSGRQFSNSRSEMNVSTLELGDSALYLCASSFRWGRENTEAFFGQGTRLTVV.

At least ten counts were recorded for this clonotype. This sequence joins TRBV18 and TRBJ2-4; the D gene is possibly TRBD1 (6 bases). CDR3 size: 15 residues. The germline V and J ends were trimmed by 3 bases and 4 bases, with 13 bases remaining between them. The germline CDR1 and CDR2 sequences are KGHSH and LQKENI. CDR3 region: CASSPKDSPKNIQYF. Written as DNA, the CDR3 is TGTGCCAGCTCACCTAAGGACAGCCCTAAAAACATTCAGTACTTC.

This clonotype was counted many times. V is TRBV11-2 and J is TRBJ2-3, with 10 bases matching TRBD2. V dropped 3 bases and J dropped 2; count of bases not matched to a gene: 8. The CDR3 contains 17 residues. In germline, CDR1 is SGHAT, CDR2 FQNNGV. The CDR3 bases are TGTGCCAGCAGCTTGCGGGCACTAGCGGGGAACACAGATACGCAGTATTTT. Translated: CASSLRALAGNTDTQYF. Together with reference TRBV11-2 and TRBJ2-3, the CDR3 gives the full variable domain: EAGVAQSPRYKIIEKRQSVAFWCNPISGHATLYWYQQILGQGPKLLIQFQNNGVVDDSQLPKDRFSAERLKGVDSTLKIQPAKLEDSAVYLCASSLRALAGNTDTQYFGPGTRLTVL.

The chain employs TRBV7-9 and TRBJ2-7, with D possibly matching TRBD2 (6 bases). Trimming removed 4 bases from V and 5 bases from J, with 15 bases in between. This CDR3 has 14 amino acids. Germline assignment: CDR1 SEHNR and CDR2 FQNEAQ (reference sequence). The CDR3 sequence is CASSSPTSVHEQYF. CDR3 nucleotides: TGTGCCAGCAGCTCCCCGACTAGTGTGCACGAGCAGTACTTC.

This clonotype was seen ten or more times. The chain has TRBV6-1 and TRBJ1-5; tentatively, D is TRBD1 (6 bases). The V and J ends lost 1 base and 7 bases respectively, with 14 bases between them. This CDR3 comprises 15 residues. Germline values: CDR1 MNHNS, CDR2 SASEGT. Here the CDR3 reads CASSEGGHLLQPQHF. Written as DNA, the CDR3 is TGTGCCAGCAGTGAAGGGGGACACCTCCTCCAGCCCCAGCATTTT.